Below are 14 T cell receptor gamma chains sequenced from a single sample in a study of gamma-delta chains in newborns, infants, children (dated by TCRdb to the late 2010s). The sequencer was an Illumina MiSeq. Clonotypes were called again by TCRdb from the public reads via CATT, and duplicate nucleotide sequences were then merged into one entry. This sample holds some 1,200 gamma-chain clones; roughly three fifths were observed only once. Roughly 8.9% of the sample is held by the ten biggest clonotypes. Material: blood. These receptors were obtained from a child who was a newborn, infant or young child, either healthy, febrile or measles-vaccinated (not recorded which).

This clone was detected once. A much larger clone is a single base away; this may be a read error. This rearrangement joins TRGV8 to TRGJP. Here the J gene came from matching the DNA to germline, since TCRdb omits it. Looked up from germline, CDR1 is VENAVY and CDR2 is YDSYNSRV. The CDR3 runs 12 residues. The DNA of the CDR3 is TGTGCCACCTGGTTGGGAAAAAAAATCAAGGTATTT. As protein: CATWLGKKIKVF.

By sample share, this clone is large. CDR3 sequence reads: CATWDGPYYKKLF. CDR3 DNA: TGTGCCACCTGGGACGGGCCCTATTATAAGAAACTCTTT. This chain joins TRGV2 and TRGJ1 or TRGJ2. Trimming removed 0 bases from V and 4 bases from J; junction bases left unmatched: 3. Germline-derived CDR1 and CDR2 are EGSNGY and YDSYNSKV. This CDR3 spans 13 amino acids.

The rearrangement uses TRGV9 and TRGJ1 or TRGJ2. The J gene was missing in TCRdb and was found by matching the end of the DNA to germline. The germline V gene encodes CDR1 GITISATS and CDR2 ISYDGTV (reference sequence). J was trimmed by 5 bases and V by 2 bases; bases with no gene match: 0. The CDR3 sequence is 11 residues long. CDR3 nucleotides: TGTGCCTTGTGGGAGGATTATAAGAAACTCTTT. Residues: CALWEDYKKLF.

Concerning this clone itself: A single base is all that separates this from a far larger clone, so a read error is likely. The rearrangement uses TRGV9 and TRGJP. Germline matching of the DNA provided the J gene here, since TCRdb leaves it blank. The germline gives CDR1 GITISATS, CDR2 ISYDGTV (reference sequence). The CDR3 consists of 16 residues. The CDR3 DNA reads TGTGCCTTGTGGGAGGTGCAAGATTTGGGCAAAAAAATCAAGGTATTT. Amino acid sequence: CALWEVQDLGKKIKVF.

This clone counts as large. The CDR3 spells CATWDGDWIKTF. The CDR3 bases are TGTGCCACCTGGGACGGAGATTGGATCAAGACGTTT. The chain uses TRGV2 and TRGJP2. V shed 1 base, J shed 8 bases, and the junction held 1 base outside the gene matches. Germline V CDR1 and CDR2: EGSNGY, YDSYNSKV. This CDR3 has 12 amino acids.

As concerns this clone: A much larger clone differs by one base, so this may be a read error. This CDR3 is also generated by other DNA sequences in the sample. This chain's CDR3 is CALWEGGKKLF. The CDR3 DNA sequence: TGCGCCTTGTGGGAGGGGGGTAAGAAACTCTTT. The J gene is TRGJ1 or TRGJ2, the V gene TRGV9. The J gene is not listed in TCRdb, so it was assigned here from a DNA match to germline. This CDR3 comprises 11 residues. Germline V gives CDR1 GITISATS, CDR2 ISYDGTV (reference sequence).

Worth noting for this clone: Just one base apart from a much larger clone, this may be a read error. V is TRGV3 and J is TRGJ1 or TRGJ2. TCRdb offers no J gene call, so here the DNA was matched to germline to obtain one. There are 10 residues in the CDR3. The germline CDR1 and CDR2 sequences are VTNTFY and YDVSTARD (reference sequence). V trimming: 5 bases; J trimming: 6 bases; junction bases outside the gene matches: 1. CDR3 bases: TGTGCCACCTGGGTTTATAAGAAACTCTTT. It is translated as CATWVYKKLF.

The V gene is TRGV3, the J gene TRGJ1 or TRGJ2. TCRdb offers no J gene call, so here the DNA was matched to germline to obtain one. The length of the CDR3 is 15 residues. V was pared by 3 bases and J by 8 bases, with 16 bases of the junction left unmatched. Germline CDR1 is VTNTFY and CDR2 is YDVSTARD (reference sequence). CDR3 nucleotide sequence: TGTGCCACCTGGGACGGCTCGTCCCTTCATAATAAGAAACTCTTT. Protein: CATWDGSSLHNKKLF.

As regards this clone: Additional DNA sequences in this sample encode the identical CDR3. This chain uses TRGV9 with TRGJ1 or TRGJ2. Germline matching of the DNA provided the J gene here, since TCRdb leaves it blank. J was trimmed by 7 bases and V by 0 bases; bases with no gene match: 3. This CDR3 spans 12 amino acids. Germline CDR1 and CDR2: GITISATS and ISYDGTV (reference sequence). CDR3 bases: TGTGCCTTGTGGGAGGTGCAATATAAGAAACTCTTT. This encodes CALWEVQYKKLF.

About this clone itself: This sample includes further DNA sequences coding for the same CDR3. This chain uses TRGV4 with TRGJ1 or TRGJ2. The J gene, absent from TCRdb, was called here by matching the DNA to germline. V was clipped by 1 base and J by 1 base; unmatched bases: 1. Germline V CDR1 and CDR2: EGSTGY, YDSYTSSV. This CDR3 has 13 residues. The CDR3 nucleotides are TGTGCCACCTGGGATGGAAATTATTATAAGAAACTCTTT. Translation: CATWDGNYYKKLF.

This clone has only a few counts. This may stem from a read error, because a much larger clone lies one nucleotide away. This CDR3 is also generated by other DNA sequences in the sample. J is TRGJP2 and V is TRGV4. The CDR3 is 17 residues long. Losses at the gene ends were 0 bases for V and 5 bases for J; bases not matched to a gene: 12. Germline loops: CDR1 EGSTGY, CDR2 YDSYTSSV. CDR3 in amino acids: CATWDGAGKSSDWIKTF. The CDR3 coding sequence is TGTGCCACCTGGGATGGGGCCGGGAAGAGCAGTGATTGGATCAAGACGTTT.

About this clone: This clone may be a read error of a much larger clone one base away. The chain has TRGV4 and TRGJP2. TCRdb offers no J gene call, so here the DNA was matched to germline to obtain one. The CDR3 length is 17 residues. In germline, CDR1 is EGSTGY, CDR2 YDSYTSSV. CDR3 DNA: TGTGCCGCCTGGGATGGGGCCGGGAAGAGTAGTGATTGGATCAAGACGTTT. Translated, it gives CAAWDGAGKSSDWIKTF.

On this clone: This could be a read error, since a much larger clone is one nucleotide away. CDR3 residues: CATWDRRGKLF. The DNA of the CDR3 is TGTGCCACCTGGGACAGGCGCGGGAAGCTCTTT. The J gene was not called, though the V gene is TRGV5. Germline assignment: CDR1 VINAFY and CDR2 YDVSNSKD. CDR3 length equals 11 residues.

In regard to this clone: A read error may be the cause here, since a much bigger clone is one base away. The chain is built from TRGV5 and TRGJ1 or TRGJ2. Here the J gene came from matching the DNA to germline, since TCRdb omits it. The CDR3 runs 11 residues. Germline values: CDR1 VINAFY, CDR2 YDVSNSKD. The chain's CDR3 is CAAWDGVKKLF. The CDR3 bases are TGTGCCGCCTGGGACGGAGTTAAGAAACTCTTT.